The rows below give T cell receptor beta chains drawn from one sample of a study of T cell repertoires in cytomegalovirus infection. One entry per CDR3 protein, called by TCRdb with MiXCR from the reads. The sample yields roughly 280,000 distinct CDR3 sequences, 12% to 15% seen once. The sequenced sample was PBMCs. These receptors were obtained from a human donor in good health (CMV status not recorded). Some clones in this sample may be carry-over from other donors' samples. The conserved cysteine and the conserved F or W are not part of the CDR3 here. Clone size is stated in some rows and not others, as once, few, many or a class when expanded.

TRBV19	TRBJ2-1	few	ASSIWDRERDEQF
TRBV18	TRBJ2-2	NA	ASSPLGREGTGELF
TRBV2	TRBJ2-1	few	ASSEGHRAETRRDEQF
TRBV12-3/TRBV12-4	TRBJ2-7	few	ASDPGLAGGSSYEQY
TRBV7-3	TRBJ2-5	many	ASSAGTGRETQY
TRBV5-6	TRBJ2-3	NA	ASLSRDRPLNTQY
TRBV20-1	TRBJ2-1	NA	SARSTSGSDEQF
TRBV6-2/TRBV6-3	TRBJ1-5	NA	ASSYEKGNSQPQH
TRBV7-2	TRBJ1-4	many	ASSPDRQNNEKLF
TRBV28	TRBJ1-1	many	ASNEGFVAAF
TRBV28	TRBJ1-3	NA	ASSGVTGNTIY